Each of the 25 T cell receptor beta chains below was sequenced from the same sample in a study of T cells in Graves' hyperthyroidism and ophthalmopathy. Authors of the study amplified TCR beta CDR3 regions from RNA transcripts. HTBI primers drove first-round RT-PCR of the TCR CDR3. TCRdb itself ran the multiplex PCR reads through MiXCR, one entry per CDR3 protein. The data show about 330,000 distinct CDR3 sequences, with roughly 13% seen just once and about a third held by the top ten. The sample comprised blood. Every receptor here comes from a woman between 35 and 50 years old with Graves' ophthalmopathy.

This rearrangement joins TRBV11-2 to TRBJ2-7, with 7 nucleotides matching TRBD2. Germline V gene data show CDR1 as SGHAT and CDR2 as FQNNGV. The CDR3 extends over 17 amino acids. Trimming cost V 3 bases and J 1 base; bases outside gene matches: 12. The CDR3 protein is CASSFSPGLKTSYEQYF. CDR3 DNA: TGTGCCAGCAGCTTCTCCCCGGGACTAAAAACGTCCTACGAGCAGTACTTC.

The V and J genes are TRBV6-1 and TRBJ2-2; 10 bases agree with TRBD1. Trimming at V came to 10 bases and at J to 5 bases, leaving 4 bases not matched to a gene. The germline V gene encodes CDR1 MNHNS and CDR2 SASEGT. This CDR3 region has 13 residues. The DNA for the CDR3 is TGTGCCACCGGACAGGGGGGAACCGGGGAGCTGTTTTTT. Protein sequence: CATGQGGTGELFF.

Many counts were recorded for this clonotype. V and J are TRBV27 and TRBJ2-1; TRBD1 agrees at 9 bases. V shed 3 bases and J 7 bases; nucleotides not matched to a gene: 13. The CDR3 is made up of 17 amino acids. The germline V gene encodes CDR1 MNHEY and CDR2 SMNVEV (reference sequence). The CDR3 spells CASSFIKGQGLGNEQFF. The CDR3 DNA reads TGTGCCAGCAGTTTTATTAAGGGACAGGGTTTGGGGAATGAGCAGTTCTTC.

The genes are TRBV11-2 and TRBJ2-3, with 15 positions matching TRBD2. Germline V gene sequence: CDR1 SGHAT, CDR2 FQNNGV. The CDR3 has 17 residues. V trimming: 0 bases; J trimming: 6 bases; junction bases outside the gene matches: 4. The CDR3 DNA sequence: TGTGCCAGCAGCTTAGAGGGACTAGCGGGGGGAAGGGATACGCAGTATTTT. Translated: CASSLEGLAGGRDTQYF. The full variable domain, completed using reference TRBV11-2 and TRBJ2-3, is EAGVAQSPRYKIIEKRQSVAFWCNPISGHATLYWYQQILGQGPKLLIQFQNNGVVDDSQLPKDRFSAERLKGVDSTLKIQPAKLEDSAVYLCASSLEGLAGGRDTQYFGPGTRLTVL.

This clonotype was seen a single time. The chain recombines TRBV3-1 with TRBJ2-2; D assignment may be TRBD1 or TRBD2 (5 bases each). Germline CDR1 and CDR2: LGHDT and YNNKEL (reference sequence). V was clipped by 4 bases and J by 0 bases, with 12 bases between them. This CDR3 comprises 16 residues. This chain's CDR3 is CASSRDAAANTGELFF. DNA of the CDR3: TGTGCCAGCAGCCGGGACGCGGCAGCGAACACCGGGGAGCTGTTTTTT.

This clonotype has a handful of counts. This chain connects TRBV6-1 to TRBJ1-2; 8 positions match TRBD1. Per germline, CDR1 MNHNS and CDR2 SASEGT. Germline trimming cut 3 bases from V and 7 bases from J; bases unmatched to any gene: 13. The CDR3 is made up of 16 amino acids. For the CDR3, the DNA is TGTGCCAGCAGTGATTGGGCAGGGGGCGCGTCTCTTGGCTACACCTTC. Translating gives CASSDWAGGASLGYTF.

In this sample, this clonotype turned up many times. This chain connects TRBV2 to TRBJ1-1; D is unresolved. V was shortened by 1 base and J by 8 bases, with 2 bases between the two germline ends. The CDR3 totals 10 residues. Germline lookup yields CDR1 SNHLY and CDR2 FYNNEI. The CDR3 DNA is TGTGCCAGCAGTGAAGGCGAAGCTTTCTTT. Protein: CASSEGEAFF.

This clonotype was recorded many times. This chain connects TRBV12-3 or TRBV12-4 to TRBJ2-2; a possible D gene is TRBD1 (6 bases). The V and J ends lost 2 bases and 0 bases respectively, with 7 bases between them. The CDR3 is 15 residues long. The CDR3 DNA is TGTGCCAGCAGTTTATCAGGGGCGAACACCGGGGAGCTGTTTTTT. It yields the protein CASSLSGANTGELFF.

The CDR3 spells CATSDFTGGTDTQYF. Written as DNA, the CDR3 is TGTGCCACCAGTGATTTTACAGGGGGTACAGATACGCAGTATTTT. The rearrangement uses TRBV24-1 and TRBJ2-3, with TRBD1 matching 8 bases. This CDR3 has 15 residues. Losses at the gene ends were 1 base for V and 3 bases for J; bases not matched to a gene: 2. Germline loops: CDR1 KGHDR, CDR2 SFDVKD.

This clonotype has at least ten counts. The rearrangement joins TRBV10-3 to TRBJ1-1; TRBD1 might be the D (6 bases). V was trimmed by 1 base and J by 6 bases, leaving 18 bases between them. This CDR3 comprises 16 residues. Germline V gene data show CDR1 as ENHRY and CDR2 as SYGVKD. CDR3 region: CAISEFGGGGLAEAFF. The CDR3 DNA is TGTGCCATCAGTGAGTTTGGGGGGGGCGGATTGGCTGAAGCTTTCTTT.

This clonotype was detected a few times. A much larger clone sits a single nucleotide away, making a read error possible. This chain links TRBV20-1 with TRBJ1-1; the match to TRBD1 covers 7 bases. Germline CDR1 DFQATT, CDR2 SNEGSKA (reference sequence). The CDR3 consists of 17 residues. CDR3 DNA: TGCAGTGCTAGATCTTCTACAGGGGAAGTTTGGGGCACTGAAACTTTCTTT. Translated: CSARSSTGEVWGTETFF.

In its sample, this clonotype was seen a few times. The junction departs from germline at one end; a sequencing error may be responsible. The J gene is TRBJ2-1, the V gene TRBV5-1; D gene unclear. Germline V lookup: CDR1 SGHRS, CDR2 YFSETQ. The CDR3 contains 12 residues. The CDR3 nucleotides are TGCGCCAGCAGCTTGGTTTCAGGTCCTTCCATCTTC. It translates to CASSLVSGPSIF.

This clonotype appeared many times. This chain uses TRBV12-3 or TRBV12-4 with TRBJ2-1; TRBD2 aligns across 9 bases. V was pared by 2 bases and J by 0 bases, with 2 bases of the junction left unmatched. The CDR3 is 16 amino acids. The CDR3 reads CASSLQLAGSYNEQFF. DNA of the CDR3: TGTGCCAGCAGTTTACAACTAGCGGGCTCCTACAATGAGCAGTTCTTC.

Comments on this clonotype: A read error may account for a junction end that differs from germline. This chain connects TRBV6-1 to TRBJ1-3; the match to TRBD1 covers 8 bases. Germline loops: CDR1 MNHNS, CDR2 SASEGT. The CDR3 totals 19 residues. The CDR3 reads CAGSEVGTRQGNSGNTIYF. In DNA, the CDR3 is TGTGCCGGCAGTGAAGTGGGTACCCGACAGGGGAACTCTGGAAACACCATATATTTT.

Ten or more counts support this clonotype. This chain links TRBV6-5 with TRBJ1-6; unclear D gene. Trimming pared 0 bases from V and 10 bases from J, leaving 13 bases between. Per the germline V gene, CDR1 is MNHEY and CDR2 is SVGAGI. There are 15 residues in the CDR3. The CDR3 DNA sequence: TGTGCCAGCAGTTACTCTAGCGTGGTAAACTCACCCCTCCACTTT. Translated: CASSYSSVVNSPLHF.

The gene calls are TRBV12-3 or TRBV12-4 and TRBJ2-1; D unclear. The germline V and J ends were trimmed by 6 bases and 2 bases, with 11 bases remaining between them. This CDR3 spans 14 amino acids. In nucleotides, the CDR3 is TGTGCCAGCAGCATTTCGGGTACCTACAATGAGCAGTTCTTC. Translation: CASSISGTYNEQFF.

This clonotype was found a few times. The chain links TRBV20-1 to TRBJ2-1, with a tentative D call TRBD1 (5 bases). CDR1 is DFQATT, CDR2 SNEGSKA, per germline (reference sequence). Deletions cut 0 bases from V and 2 bases from J, with 14 bases between. The CDR3 covers 16 residues. CDR3 nucleotide sequence: TGCAGTGCTAGAGAATGGGGCGGCACCCCCTACAATGAGCAGTTCTTC. Translated: CSAREWGGTPYNEQFF.

As for this clonotype: A much bigger clone sits one base away, suggesting this may be a read error. This chain uses TRBV5-1 with TRBJ1-2; D perhaps matches TRBD1 (5 bases). The CDR3 loop spans 13 amino acids. Germline V gene sequence: CDR1 SGHRS, CDR2 YFSETQ. The CDR3 DNA is TGCGCCAGCAGCTTGCGACAGCTCTATGGCTACAACTTC. This codes for CASSLRQLYGYNF.

This clonotype came up many times. The V call is TRBV20-1, the J call TRBJ2-1; 7 bases are shared with TRBD2. The germline gives CDR1 DFQATT, CDR2 SNEGSKA (reference sequence). V lost 5 bases to trimming and J lost 6 bases; unmatched junction nucleotides: 7. This CDR3 spans 13 amino acids. The CDR3 reads CSAPLWGGNEQFF. The CDR3 region has the DNA TGCAGTGCTCCCCTGTGGGGGGGCAATGAGCAGTTCTTC.

V usage is TRBV20-1 and J usage is TRBJ1-6, with D possibly being TRBD1 (6 bases). V lost 5 bases to trimming and J lost 14 bases, with 10 bases between them. CDR3 length equals 10 residues. Germline CDR1 is DFQATT and CDR2 is SNEGSKA (reference sequence). CDR3 amino acids: CSALRGTLHF. The CDR3 DNA is TGCAGTGCTTTAAGGGGGACCCTCCACTTT.

Comments on this clonotype: Possible read error: a much larger clone is one base away. The chain links TRBV11-2 to TRBJ2-7; perhaps TRBD1 as D (5 bases). V was cut by 1 base and J by 7 bases, with 8 bases left in between. The CDR3 extends over 12 amino acids. Germline values: CDR1 SGHAT, CDR2 FQNNGV. The CDR3 sequence is CASSLAYREQYF. The CDR3 nucleotides read TGTGCCAGCAGCTTAGCATACAGGGAGCAGTACTTC.

CDR3 bases: TGTGCCAGCAGCTTAGACCGGCTACGGGGCACTGAAGCTTTCTTT. This encodes CASSLDRLRGTEAFF. The rearrangement joins TRBV7-9 to TRBJ1-1; no definite D call. This CDR3 comprises 15 residues. The germline V gene has CDR1 SEHNR and CDR2 FQNEAQ (reference sequence). Trimming cost V 1 base and J 4 bases, with 13 bases left between them.

This clonotype was detected many times. The DNA for the CDR3 is TGTGCCAGCAGACAATATGTTAGCGGGAGGGCGACAGATACGCAGTATTTT. Protein sequence: CASRQYVSGRATDTQYF. The chain has TRBV6-2 or TRBV6-3 and TRBJ2-3, with 11 positions matching TRBD2. Trimming removed 6 bases from V and 3 bases from J; junction bases left unmatched: 11. This CDR3 is built from 17 residues. Germline V gene data show CDR1 as MNHEY and CDR2 as SVGEGT.

This clonotype has a count of ten or more. V usage is TRBV29-1 and J usage is TRBJ2-1; 9 bases line up with TRBD2. The V and J ends lost 2 bases and 5 bases, in that order; junction bases with no gene match: 7. CDR1 SQVTM and CDR2 ANQGSEA come from the germline V gene. CDR3 length: 15 residues. This CDR3 reads CSVERGGAGDNEQFF. The DNA of the CDR3 is TGCAGCGTTGAACGCGGGGGGGCCGGGGACAATGAGCAGTTCTTC.

The table lists this clonotype with a few counts. The J gene is TRBJ2-1, the V gene TRBV19, with a tentative D call TRBD1 (6 bases). Germline CDR1 LNHDA, CDR2 SQIVND (reference sequence). The CDR3 sequence is 15 residues long. Trimming took off 7 bases at V and 9 bases at J, with 22 bases between the two ends. The CDR3 DNA follows: TGTGCCAGTATTTCCTCTGACAGGTTCTTTAGTGAGCAGTTCTTC. Translating gives CASISSDRFFSEQFF.